The present T cell receptor beta chain was sequenced within a study of blood T cell repertoires in COVID-19. Study overall: Acute-phase and convalescent COVID-19 samples originated in the United States, Italy and Spain.

Produced via immunoSEQ multiplex PCR; TCRdb's table is partial and in-frame only. Found here are 55,000 to 75,000 clones, less than 85% of them singletons; the top ten hold about 16%. The CDR3 runs to 14 residues. V lost 5 bases and J 6 bases, leaving 16 bases between the germline ends. CDR1 LNHDA and CDR2 SQIVND come from the germline V gene (reference sequence). This sequence was found in a man older than 75 with active COVID-19. Source material: peripheral blood. The V call is TRBV19, the J call TRBJ1-1; no firm D call. The CDR3 here is CASSLQVNIAEAFF. The CDR3 region has the DNA TGTGCCAGTAGTCTTCAGGTTAATATTGCTGAAGCTTTCTTT.